This TCR beta chain is drawn from a study of Graves' ophthalmopathy and Graves' hyperthyroidism. Trimming removed 6 bases at V and 0 bases at J, with 14 bases between. The germline CDR1 and CDR2 sequences are DFQATT and SNEGSKA (reference sequence). The length of the CDR3 is 14 residues. This clonotype was picked up many times. Antigen specificity is unknown. Amplified material comprised TCR beta CDR3 regions derived from RNA transcripts. In the first round, RT-PCR was carried out with HTBI primers, and a multiplex PCR formed the second round. TCRdb processed the multiplex PCR reads anew with MiXCR; each CDR3 protein has one entry. The sample yields about 220,000 distinct CDR3 sequences, around a fifth seen once. Orbital computed tomography, thyroid ultrasound, TRAb, serum thyroxine and clinical symptoms formed the basis of diagnosis. Study results and limitations: The 13-signature model separated ophthalmopathy from stable hyperthyroidism at approximately 91% sensitivity and nearly 83% specificity. Blood also harbored most expanded thyroid clonotypes above 0.001 frequency.

Sequenced input: peripheral blood. The source of this sequence is a woman aged 45-65 years with Graves' ophthalmopathy. The V and J genes are TRBV20-1 and TRBJ1-1; no clear D. DNA of the CDR3: TGCAGTGCCGAGACGGTAGACTTGAACACTGAAGCTTTCTTT. It translates to CSAETVDLNTEAFF.